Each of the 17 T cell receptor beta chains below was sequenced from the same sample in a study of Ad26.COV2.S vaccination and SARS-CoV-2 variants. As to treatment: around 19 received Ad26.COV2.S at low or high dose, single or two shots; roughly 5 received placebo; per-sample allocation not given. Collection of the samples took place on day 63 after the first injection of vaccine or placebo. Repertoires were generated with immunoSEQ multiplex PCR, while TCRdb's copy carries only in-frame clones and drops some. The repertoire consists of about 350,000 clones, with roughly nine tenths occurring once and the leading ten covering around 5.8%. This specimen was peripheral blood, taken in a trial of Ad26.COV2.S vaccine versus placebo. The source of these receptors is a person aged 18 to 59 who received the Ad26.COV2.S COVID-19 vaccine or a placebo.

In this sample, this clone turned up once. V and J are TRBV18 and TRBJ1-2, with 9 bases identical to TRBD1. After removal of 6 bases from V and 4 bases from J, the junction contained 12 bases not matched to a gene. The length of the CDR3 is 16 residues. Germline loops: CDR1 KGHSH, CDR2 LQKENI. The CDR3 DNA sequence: TGTGCCAGCTCTGCCGGGACAGGGAACGTTATCTATGGCTACACCTTC. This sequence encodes CASSAGTGNVIYGYTF.

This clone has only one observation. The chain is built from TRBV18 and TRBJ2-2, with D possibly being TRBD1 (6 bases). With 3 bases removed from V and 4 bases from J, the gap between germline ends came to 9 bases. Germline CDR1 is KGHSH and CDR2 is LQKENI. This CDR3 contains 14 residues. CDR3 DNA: TGTGCCAGCTCACCTGACAGGTCCACCGGGGAGCTGTTTTTT. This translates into CASSPDRSTGELFF.

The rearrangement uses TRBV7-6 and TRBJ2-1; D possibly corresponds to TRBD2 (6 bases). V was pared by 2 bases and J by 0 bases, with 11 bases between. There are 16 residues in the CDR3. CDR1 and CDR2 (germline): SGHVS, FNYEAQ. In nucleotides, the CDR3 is TGTGCCAGCAGCTTATATGTGGGGGGCTCCTACAATGAGCAGTTCTTC. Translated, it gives CASSLYVGGSYNEQFF.

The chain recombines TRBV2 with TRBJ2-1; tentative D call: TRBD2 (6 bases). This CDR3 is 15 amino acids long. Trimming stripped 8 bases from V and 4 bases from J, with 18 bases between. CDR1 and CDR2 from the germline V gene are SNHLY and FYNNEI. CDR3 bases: TGTGCCAGCGCCCCCACGAGCCGGGGGTACAATGAGCAGTTCTTC. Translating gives CASAPTSRGYNEQFF. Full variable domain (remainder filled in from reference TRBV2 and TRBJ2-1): EPEVTQTPSHQVTQMGQEVILRCVPISNHLYFYWYRQILGQKVEFLVSFYNNEISEKSEIFDDQFSVERPDGSNFTLKIRSTKLEDSAMYFCASAPTSRGYNEQFFGPGTRLTVL.

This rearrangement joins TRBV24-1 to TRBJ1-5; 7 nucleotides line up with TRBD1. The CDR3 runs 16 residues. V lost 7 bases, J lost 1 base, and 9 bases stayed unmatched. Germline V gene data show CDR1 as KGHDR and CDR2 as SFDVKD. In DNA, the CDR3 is TGTGCCACCAGCGAACCCCCGGGACAGAGCAATCAGCCCCAGCATTTT. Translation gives CATSEPPGQSNQPQHF.

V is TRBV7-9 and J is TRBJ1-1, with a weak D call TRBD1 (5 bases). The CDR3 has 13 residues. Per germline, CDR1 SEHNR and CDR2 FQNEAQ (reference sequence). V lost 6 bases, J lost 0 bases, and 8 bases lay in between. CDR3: CASSLQVNTEAFF. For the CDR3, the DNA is TGTGCCAGCAGTTTACAGGTGAACACTGAAGCTTTCTTT. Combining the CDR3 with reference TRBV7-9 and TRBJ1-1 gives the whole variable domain DTGVSQNPRHKITKRGQNVTFRCDPISEHNRLYWYRQTLGQGPEFLTYFQNEAQLEKSRLLSDRFSAERPKGSFSTLEIQRTEQGDSAMYLCASSLQVNTEAFFGQGTRLTVV.

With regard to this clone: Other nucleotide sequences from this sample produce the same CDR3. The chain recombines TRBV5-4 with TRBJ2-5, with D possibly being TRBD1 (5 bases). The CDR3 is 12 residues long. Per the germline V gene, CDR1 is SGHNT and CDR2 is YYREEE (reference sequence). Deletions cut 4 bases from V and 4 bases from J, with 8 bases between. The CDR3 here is CASSLDRETQYF. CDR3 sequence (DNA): TGTGCCAGCAGCCTCGACAGAGAGACCCAGTACTTC. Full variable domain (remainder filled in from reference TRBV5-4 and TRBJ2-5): ETGVTQSPTHLIKTRGQQVTLRCSSQSGHNTVSWYQQALGQGPQFIFQYYREEENGRGNFPPRFSGLQFPNYSSELNVNALELDDSALYLCASSLDRETQYFGPGTRLLVL.

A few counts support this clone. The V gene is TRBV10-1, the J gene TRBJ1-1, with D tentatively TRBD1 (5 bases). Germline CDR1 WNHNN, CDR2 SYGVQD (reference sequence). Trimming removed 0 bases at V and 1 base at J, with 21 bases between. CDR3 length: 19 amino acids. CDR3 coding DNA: TGCGCCAGCAGTGAGTCAGGCAGGGCGTTGGAACATACGAACACTGAAGCTTTCTTT. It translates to CASSESGRALEHTNTEAFF.

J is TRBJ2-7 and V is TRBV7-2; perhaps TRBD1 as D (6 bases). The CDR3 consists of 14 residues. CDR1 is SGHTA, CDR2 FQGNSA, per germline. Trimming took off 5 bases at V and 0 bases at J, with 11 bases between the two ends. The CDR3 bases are TGTGCCAGCAGCCCCCAGGGGAGCTCCTACGAGCAGTACTTC. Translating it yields CASSPQGSSYEQYF.

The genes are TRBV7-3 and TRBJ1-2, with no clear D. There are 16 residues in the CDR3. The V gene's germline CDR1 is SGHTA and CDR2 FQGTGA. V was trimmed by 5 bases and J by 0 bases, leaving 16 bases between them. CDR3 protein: CASSEAPGGTNYGYTF. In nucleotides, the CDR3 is TGTGCCAGCAGCGAAGCCCCGGGAGGAACTAACTATGGCTACACCTTC. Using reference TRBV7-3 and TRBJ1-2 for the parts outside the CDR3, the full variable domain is GAGVSQTPSNKVTEKGKYVELRCDPISGHTALYWYRQSLGQGPEFLIYFQGTGAADDSGLPNDRFFAVRPEGSVSTLKIQRTERGDSAVYLCASSEAPGGTNYGYTFGSGTRLTVV.

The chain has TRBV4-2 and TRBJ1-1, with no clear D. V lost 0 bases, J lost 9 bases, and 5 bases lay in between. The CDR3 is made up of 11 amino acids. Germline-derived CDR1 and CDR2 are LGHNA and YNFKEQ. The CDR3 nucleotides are TGTGCCAGCAGCCAAGATTGGCAAGCTTTCTTT. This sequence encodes CASSQDWQAFF.

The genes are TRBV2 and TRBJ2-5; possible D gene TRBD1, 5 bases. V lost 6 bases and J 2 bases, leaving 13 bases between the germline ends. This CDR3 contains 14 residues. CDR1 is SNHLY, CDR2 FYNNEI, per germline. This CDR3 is CASSPGQIQETQYF. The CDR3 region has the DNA TGTGCCAGCAGCCCCGGACAAATTCAAGAGACCCAGTACTTC.

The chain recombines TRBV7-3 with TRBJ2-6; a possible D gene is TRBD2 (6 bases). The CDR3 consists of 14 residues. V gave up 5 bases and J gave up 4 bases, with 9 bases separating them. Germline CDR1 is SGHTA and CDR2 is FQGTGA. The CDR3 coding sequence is TGTGCCAGCAGCCCCGCGGGGGGGGCCAACGTCCTGACTTTC. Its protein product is CASSPAGGANVLTF.

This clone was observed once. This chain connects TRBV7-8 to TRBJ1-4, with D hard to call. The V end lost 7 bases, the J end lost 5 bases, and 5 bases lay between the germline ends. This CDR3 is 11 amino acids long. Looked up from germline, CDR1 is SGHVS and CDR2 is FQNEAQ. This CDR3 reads CASTPNEKLFF. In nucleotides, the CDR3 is TGTGCCAGCACCCCCAATGAAAAACTGTTTTTT.

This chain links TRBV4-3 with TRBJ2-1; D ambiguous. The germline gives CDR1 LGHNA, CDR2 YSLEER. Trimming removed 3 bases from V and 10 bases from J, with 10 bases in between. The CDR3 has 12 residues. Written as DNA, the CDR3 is TGCGCCAGCAGCCACTTATCTGGGGAGCAGTTCTTC. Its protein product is CASSHLSGEQFF.

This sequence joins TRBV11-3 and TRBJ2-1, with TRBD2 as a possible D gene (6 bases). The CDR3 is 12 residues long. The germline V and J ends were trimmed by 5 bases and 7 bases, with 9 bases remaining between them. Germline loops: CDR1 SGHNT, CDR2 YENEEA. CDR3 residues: CASSLTSNEQFF. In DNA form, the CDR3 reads TGTGCCAGCAGCCTGACTAGTAATGAGCAGTTCTTC.

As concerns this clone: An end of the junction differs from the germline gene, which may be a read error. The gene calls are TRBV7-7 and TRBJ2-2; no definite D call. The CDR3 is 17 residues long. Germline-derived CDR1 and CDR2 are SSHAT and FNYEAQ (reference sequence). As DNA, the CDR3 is TGTGCTAGCAGCTTAGAAGTTGTTCGGGTCGACACCGGGGAGCTGTTTTTT. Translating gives CASSLEVVRVDTGELFF.